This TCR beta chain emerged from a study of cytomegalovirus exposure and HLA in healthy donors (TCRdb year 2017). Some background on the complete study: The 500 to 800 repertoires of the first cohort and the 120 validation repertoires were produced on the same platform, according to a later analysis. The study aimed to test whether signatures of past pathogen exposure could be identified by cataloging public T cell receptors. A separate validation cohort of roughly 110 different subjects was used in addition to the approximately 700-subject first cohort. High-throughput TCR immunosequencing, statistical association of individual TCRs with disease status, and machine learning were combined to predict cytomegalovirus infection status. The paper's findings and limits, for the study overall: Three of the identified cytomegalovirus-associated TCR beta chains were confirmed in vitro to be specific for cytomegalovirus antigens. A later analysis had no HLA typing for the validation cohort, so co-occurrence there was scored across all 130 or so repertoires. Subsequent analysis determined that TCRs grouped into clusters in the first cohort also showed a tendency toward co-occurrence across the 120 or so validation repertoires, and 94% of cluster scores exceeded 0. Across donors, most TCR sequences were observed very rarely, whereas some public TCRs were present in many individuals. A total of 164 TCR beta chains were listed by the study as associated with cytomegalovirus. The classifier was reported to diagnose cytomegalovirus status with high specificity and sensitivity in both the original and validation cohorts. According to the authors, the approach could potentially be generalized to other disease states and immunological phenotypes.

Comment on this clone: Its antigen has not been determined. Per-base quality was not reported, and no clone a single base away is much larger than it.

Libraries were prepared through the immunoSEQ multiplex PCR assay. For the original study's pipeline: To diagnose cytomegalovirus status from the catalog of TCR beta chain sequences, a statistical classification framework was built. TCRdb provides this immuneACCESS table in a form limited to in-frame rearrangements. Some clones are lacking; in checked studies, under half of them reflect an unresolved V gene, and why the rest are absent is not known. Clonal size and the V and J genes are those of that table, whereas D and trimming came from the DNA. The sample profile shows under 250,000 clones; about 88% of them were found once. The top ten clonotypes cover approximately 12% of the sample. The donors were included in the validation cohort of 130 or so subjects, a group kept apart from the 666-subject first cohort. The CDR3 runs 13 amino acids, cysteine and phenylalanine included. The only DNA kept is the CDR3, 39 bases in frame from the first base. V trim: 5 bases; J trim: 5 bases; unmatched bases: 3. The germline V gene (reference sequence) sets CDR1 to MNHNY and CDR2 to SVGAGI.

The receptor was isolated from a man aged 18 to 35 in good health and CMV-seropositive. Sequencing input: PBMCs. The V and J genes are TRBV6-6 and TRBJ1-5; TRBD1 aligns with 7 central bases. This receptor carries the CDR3 CASSRQGYQPQHF. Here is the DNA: TGTGCCAGCAGTAGACAGGGTTATCAGCCCCAGCATTTT.